The next 20 T cell receptor beta chains were all read from a single sample in a study of T cells in localized non-small cell lung cancer. Sequencing used immunoSEQ multiplex PCR; TCRdb keeps in-frame clones, though not all of them. The sample has tens of thousands of clones; about 91% are singletons. The sequences come from peripheral blood mononuclear cells, collected before any cancer treatment. These receptors came from a female donor at least 60 years old with stage II lung adenocarcinoma.

This clone was counted a single time. The chain employs TRBV29-1 and TRBJ1-2; D is undetermined. V gave up 4 bases and J gave up 8 bases, with 11 bases separating them. CDR3 length: 11 amino acids. From germline, CDR1 is SQVTM and CDR2 ANQGSEA. This CDR3 reads CSVVRQEGYTF. In nucleotides, the CDR3 is TGCAGCGTTGTCCGGCAGGAGGGCTACACCTTC.

The chain has TRBV5-5 and TRBJ1-4, with D perhaps matching TRBD1 (6 bases). The V end lost 4 bases, the J end lost 8 bases, and 18 bases lay between the germline ends. The V gene's germline CDR1 is SGHKS and CDR2 YYEKEE (reference sequence). The CDR3 has 15 residues. For the CDR3, the DNA is TGTGCCAGCAGCAGGACAGCCGAGGGAGACGAAAAACTGTTTTTT. Its protein product is CASSRTAEGDEKLFF.

The CDR3 region is CASSEYDKFAATNYGYTF. The CDR3 bases are TGTGCCAGCAGTGAATATGATAAATTTGCAGCGACCAACTATGGCTACACCTTC. The chain has TRBV25-1 and TRBJ1-2; D is unresolved. The CDR3 runs to 18 residues. CDR1 is MGHDK and CDR2 is SYGVNS in the germline V gene. V was cut by 0 bases and J by 2 bases, with 19 bases left in between.

The chain combines TRBV7-2 with TRBJ2-2, with D unclear. CDR3 size: 15 residues. Trimming took off 5 bases at V and 1 base at J, with 11 bases between the two ends. Germline lookup yields CDR1 SGHTA and CDR2 FQGNSA. CDR3 bases: TGTGCCAGCAGCCCCCCAGGTCTGAACACCGGGGAGCTGTTTTTT. Protein sequence: CASSPPGLNTGELFF.

The rearrangement links TRBV15 to TRBJ2-4; possibly TRBD2 for D (6 bases). The CDR3 contains 16 residues. Germline values: CDR1 LNHNV, CDR2 YYDKDF (reference sequence). V was pared by 5 bases and J by 3 bases, with 17 bases between. CDR3 region: CATSELAGGGKNIQYF. The CDR3 bases are TGTGCCACCAGCGAACTAGCCGGAGGTGGCAAAAACATTCAGTACTTC.

This clone was seen a single time. The rearrangement links TRBV7-9 to TRBJ2-4; tentative D call: TRBD1 (6 bases). The CDR3 consists of 13 residues. V lost 2 bases, J lost 7 bases, and 9 bases lay in between. Germline assignment: CDR1 SEHNR and CDR2 FQNEAQ (reference sequence). The CDR3 is CASSLRGINIQYF. CDR3 sequence (DNA): TGTGCCAGCAGCTTAAGGGGGATCAACATTCAGTACTTC.

The rearrangement joins TRBV19 to TRBJ1-5; 7 bases agree with TRBD1. The CDR3 has 15 amino acids. The germline V gene has CDR1 LNHDA and CDR2 SQIVND (reference sequence). After removal of 3 bases from V and 6 bases from J, the junction contained 8 bases not matched to a gene. The CDR3 here is CASSILTGSGQPQHF. CDR3 nucleotide sequence: TGTGCCAGTAGTATCTTGACAGGGTCGGGTCAGCCCCAGCATTTT.

The rearrangement links TRBV25-1 to TRBJ1-4, with D unresolved. The germline V gene encodes CDR1 MGHDK and CDR2 SYGVNS. V was shortened by 1 base and J by 4 bases, with 4 bases between the two germline ends. This CDR3 is built from 13 residues. The CDR3 protein is CASSEFLNEKLFF. DNA for the CDR3: TGTGCCAGCAGTGAATTTCTTAATGAAAAACTGTTTTTT.

The chain recombines TRBV7-2 with TRBJ1-5; no firm D call. The CDR3 has 13 residues. Germline V gene lookup returns CDR1 SGHTA and CDR2 FQGNSA. V was cut by 4 bases and J by 8 bases, with 12 bases left in between. DNA for the CDR3: TGTGCCAGCAGCTCCTCCCATAGTAAGCCCCAGCATTTT. Translating it yields CASSSSHSKPQHF.

The chain joins TRBV6-1 to TRBJ1-4, with a tentative D call TRBD1 (6 bases). Trimming removed 1 base from V and 8 bases from J, with 20 bases in between. Germline CDR1 reads MNHNS; CDR2 reads SASEGT. This CDR3 is built from 17 residues. The CDR3 region has the DNA TGTGCCAGCAGTGAAGGAATATTACAGGGACGGCGGGAAAAACTGTTTTTT. Protein product: CASSEGILQGRREKLFF.

The V and J genes are TRBV9 and TRBJ1-5; D possibly corresponds to TRBD1 (6 bases). Trimming removed 3 bases at V and 3 bases at J, with 13 bases between. The CDR3 is 15 residues long. Germline assignment: CDR1 SGDLS and CDR2 YYNGEE. In nucleotides, the CDR3 is TGTGCCAGCAGCGCGGTGGACAGTTCCAATCAGCCCCAGCATTTT. The encoded protein is CASSAVDSSNQPQHF.

CDR3 DNA sequence: TGTGCCAGCAGCCCCAGGGGCCGCGGCCAGCCCCAGCATTTT. Amino acids: CASSPRGRGQPQHF. V usage is TRBV11-3 and J usage is TRBJ1-5, with a weak D call TRBD1 (6 bases). The CDR3 runs to 14 residues. Trimming shortened V by 5 bases and J by 7 bases, and 15 bases separated the two germline ends. CDR1 and CDR2 from the germline V gene are SGHNT and YENEEA.

The V and J genes are TRBV2 and TRBJ1-5; 9 nucleotides align to TRBD1. The length of the CDR3 is 14 residues. Losses at the gene ends were 5 bases for V and 8 bases for J; bases not matched to a gene: 7. Germline V gene data show CDR1 as SNHLY and CDR2 as FYNNEI. CDR3 in DNA: TGTGCCAGCAGTTTCACAGGGGGCATAGAGCCCCAGCATTTT. Translating it yields CASSFTGGIEPQHF.

The V and J genes are TRBV5-1 and TRBJ2-1; TRBD2 aligns across 13 bases. This CDR3 has 16 amino acids. Germline V lookup: CDR1 SGHRS, CDR2 YFSETQ. Losses at the gene ends were 4 bases for V and 5 bases for J; bases not matched to a gene: 6. The CDR3 spells CASSPGTSGVDNEQFF. In DNA form, the CDR3 reads TGCGCCAGCAGCCCAGGGACTAGCGGGGTCGACAATGAGCAGTTCTTC.

The chain is built from TRBV10-1 and TRBJ1-5, with 7 bases fitting TRBD1. Germline CDR1 reads WNHNN; CDR2 reads SYGVQD (reference sequence). The CDR3 is made up of 13 amino acids. The ends lost 9 bases at V and 3 bases at J; junction bases unmatched: 5. CDR3 protein: CASTRGFNQPQHF. CDR3 nucleotide sequence: TGCGCCAGTACCAGGGGGTTCAATCAGCCCCAGCATTTT.

The V call is TRBV30, the J call TRBJ1-1, with D possibly matching TRBD1 (6 bases). The V gene's germline CDR1 is GTSNPN and CDR2 SVGIG (reference sequence). V lost 8 bases, J lost 6 bases, and 13 bases lay in between. This CDR3 has 11 residues. The CDR3 DNA reads TGTGCCGGTAGGGGGAGCGCTGAAGCTTTCTTT. This gives the protein CAGRGSAEAFF.

This chain joins TRBV5-6 and TRBJ1-2; no clear D. Germline V gene sequence: CDR1 SGHDT, CDR2 YYEEEE. Trimming cost V 4 bases and J 8 bases, with 18 bases left between them. The CDR3 runs 14 residues. CDR3 DNA: TGTGCCAGCAGCCTCCGCTCTCGGGATTTAGGCTACACCTTC. Protein product: CASSLRSRDLGYTF.

V is TRBV27 and J is TRBJ1-2, with D hard to call. The CDR3 totals 15 residues. V lost 4 bases to trimming and J lost 4 bases, with 16 bases between them. In germline, CDR1 is MNHEY, CDR2 SMNVEV (reference sequence). The CDR3 here is CASSYDYGRFYGYTF. DNA of the CDR3: TGTGCCAGCAGTTACGATTATGGGCGGTTCTATGGCTACACCTTC.

This clone showed up just a few times. The chain employs TRBV6-1 and TRBJ2-7, with D maybe TRBD1 (6 bases). This CDR3 is 13 amino acids long. The ends were cut back, 8 bases at V and 4 bases at J, with 15 bases in the middle. Germline CDR1 reads MNHNS; CDR2 reads SASEGT. The CDR3 spells CASGGDPEYEQYF. For the CDR3, the DNA is TGTGCCAGCGGGGGCGATCCGGAGTACGAGCAGTACTTC.

The J gene is TRBJ2-1, the V gene TRBV5-1, with TRBD2 identical over 10 bases. CDR1 and CDR2 from the germline V gene are SGHRS and YFSETQ. The V and J ends lost 0 bases and 9 bases, in that order; junction bases with no gene match: 6. The CDR3 has 15 amino acids. CDR3 sequence reads: CASSLGQLAGVEQFF. The CDR3 DNA follows: TGCGCCAGCAGCTTGGGACAGCTAGCGGGAGTTGAGCAGTTCTTC.